Reported below is one T cell receptor (beta chain). The antigen is undetermined. V trimming: 3 bases; J trimming: 0 bases; junction bases outside the gene matches: 4. The CDR3 is made up of 15 amino acids. CDR1 and CDR2 (germline): MDHEN, SYDVKM. This sample stems from a study of T cell responses to AZD1222 COVID-19 vaccine. Findings and caveats of the study: The CD4 TCRs associated with vaccination extended across spike and predominated at 160-218 and 743-854. It should be noted that donors were predominantly white British and more often female, and clonal diversity was possibly underestimated.

This table comes from immunoSEQ multiplex PCR, and its TCRdb copy is limited to in-frame clones, with some not included. Among approximately 81,000 clones listed, about 80% were seen once. This sample comprised peripheral blood, obtained 28 days after the second AZD1222 dose. The chain links TRBV28 to TRBJ2-5, with TRBD2 matching 7 bases. This TCR was recovered from an adult who received the AZD1222 COVID-19 vaccine. CDR3 DNA: TGTGCCAGCAGTTTCGTGGGGGGGTACCAAGAGACCCAGTACTTC. It yields the protein CASSFVGGYQETQYF. Full variable domain (outside the CDR3, taken from reference TRBV28 and TRBJ2-5): DVKVTQSSRYLVKRTGEKVFLECVQDMDHENMFWYRQDPGLGLRLIYFSYDVKMKEKGDIPEGYSVSREKKERFSLILESASTNQTSMYLCASSFVGGYQETQYFGPGTRLLVL.